Presented here are 27 T cell receptor beta chains from one specimen sequenced in a study of T cells expressing NK-cell markers. TCRdb reworked the 5' RACE reads into one entry per CDR3 protein, no DNA. Its table records about 160,000 distinct CDR3 sequences. The sample comprised blood T cells: a sorted CD56 or NKG2C T cell subset, CD4+ or CD8+ T cells, or bulk PBMC T cells (not recorded which). The receptors were sampled from a woman aged 18-70 years in good health.

J is TRBJ2-5 and V is TRBV5-1; the D gene TCRdb calls, TRBD2, cannot be checked with no DNA. The length of the CDR3 is 16 residues. CDR1 and CDR2 from the germline V gene are SGHRS and YFSETQ. CDR3 sequence: CASSFLAGGIQETQYF.

This sequence joins TRBV7-8 and TRBJ2-1; TCRdb's assignment of TRBD2 cannot be checked, as there is no DNA. Germline CDR1 SGHVS, CDR2 FQNEAQ. The CDR3 extends over 14 amino acids. The CDR3 here is CASSLVLASNEQFF.

The chain carries TRBV7-2 and TRBJ2-3. The CDR3 runs 14 residues. Germline values: CDR1 SGHTA, CDR2 FQGNSA. Here the CDR3 reads CASSLTASTDTQYF.

This sequence joins TRBV18 and TRBJ1-5. The CDR3 runs to 14 residues. The germline CDR1 and CDR2 sequences are KGHSH and LQKENI. Here the CDR3 reads CASSPGGEGQPQHF. Using reference TRBV18 and TRBJ1-5 for the parts outside the CDR3, the full variable domain is NAGVMQNPRHLVRRRGQEARLRCSPMKGHSHVYWYRQLPEEGLKFMVYLQKENIIDESGMPKERFSAEFPKEGPSILRIQQVVRGDSAAYFCASSPGGEGQPQHFGDGTRLSIL.

This chain joins TRBV6-1 and TRBJ1-2. This CDR3 region has 11 residues. Looked up from germline, CDR1 is MNHNS and CDR2 is SASEGT. This CDR3 is CASSYRGGYTF.

CDR3 region: CASSLYGRDIGYTF. The chain links TRBV7-2 to TRBJ1-2; checking the TCRdb D call of TRBD1 is not possible without DNA. CDR3 size: 14 residues. Per the germline V gene, CDR1 is SGHTA and CDR2 is FQGNSA.

J is TRBJ1-3 and V is TRBV12-3 or TRBV12-4; TCRdb gives TRBD1 as the D gene, but with no DNA this cannot be confirmed. The CDR3 spans 14 residues. The CDR3 is CASRQGETGNTIYF.

The gene calls are TRBV4-1 and TRBJ1-2. The V gene's germline CDR1 is MGHRA and CDR2 YSYEKL. The CDR3 length is 13 residues. The CDR3 loop reads CASSPQELDGYTF.

The genes are TRBV18 and TRBJ2-7; there is no DNA to check the TCRdb D call of TRBD2. In germline, CDR1 is KGHSH, CDR2 LQKENI. The length of the CDR3 is 15 residues. The CDR3 reads CASSPRTSGTYEQYF.

This chain links TRBV20-1 with TRBJ1-1. This CDR3 comprises 13 residues. Germline V gives CDR1 DFQATT, CDR2 SNEGSKA (reference sequence). CDR3 protein: CSAPSKRNTEAFF.

The chain carries TRBV5-1 and TRBJ1-6; TCRdb calls TRBD1, which cannot be checked without DNA. Germline CDR1 reads SGHRS; CDR2 reads YFSETQ. The CDR3 has 16 amino acids. The CDR3 spells CASSLVVGAGNSPLHF.

The chain joins TRBV12-3 or TRBV12-4 to TRBJ1-2. The CDR3 length is 11 residues. CDR3: CASSGVIGYTF.

The chain uses TRBV9 and TRBJ2-7. CDR3 length: 14 amino acids. Germline V lookup: CDR1 SGDLS, CDR2 YYNGEE. CDR3 loop: CASSVTSASAEQYF.

The chain is built from TRBV10-3 and TRBJ1-2; TCRdb indicates TRBD1, and absent DNA this call remains unverified. The germline V gene has CDR1 ENHRY and CDR2 SYGVKD. The CDR3 length is 13 residues. CDR3 protein: CAISGGQNYGYTF.

The chain joins TRBV5-5 to TRBJ1-4; TCRdb lists TRBD1, though no DNA is available to test this call. From germline, CDR1 is SGHKS and CDR2 YYEKEE (reference sequence). The CDR3 consists of 14 residues. The CDR3 region is CASSRDRPNEKLFF.

The J gene is TRBJ2-5, the V gene TRBV5-1; TCRdb lists TRBD1, though no DNA is available to test this call. The CDR3 length is 16 residues. The germline V gene encodes CDR1 SGHRS and CDR2 YFSETQ. The CDR3 sequence is CASSSRPRGNQETQYF.

The rearrangement joins TRBV5-8 to TRBJ2-6; TCRdb reports TRBD1, a call that lacks DNA to check it against. This CDR3 is built from 15 residues. Germline CDR1 SGHTS, CDR2 YDEGEE. The CDR3: CATKTRGRGANVLTF.

This chain connects TRBV4-1 to TRBJ2-1; TCRdb returns TRBD1, unconfirmable since there is no DNA. Per germline, CDR1 MGHRA and CDR2 YSYEKL. The CDR3 runs 16 residues. Here the CDR3 reads CASSQPPRGGTNEQFF.

The J gene is TRBJ2-5, the V gene TRBV9. The germline V gene encodes CDR1 SGDLS and CDR2 YYNGEE. The CDR3 length is 13 residues. The CDR3 sequence is CASSVDLGETQYF.

The chain joins TRBV12-3 or TRBV12-4 to TRBJ2-3; TCRdb indicates TRBD2, and absent DNA this call remains unverified. The CDR3 covers 17 residues. CDR3 loop: CASSSLLAGGPTDTQYF.

This chain uses TRBV7-9 with TRBJ1-2; the D call of TRBD1 rests on TCRdb alone, since no DNA is present to check it. This CDR3 region has 15 residues. From germline, CDR1 is SEHNR and CDR2 FQNEAQ (reference sequence). The CDR3 here is CASSLAGSRGDGYTF.

The V gene is TRBV5-1, the J gene TRBJ1-2. Germline lookup yields CDR1 SGHRS and CDR2 YFSETQ. CDR3 length equals 18 residues. CDR3 sequence reads: CASSLGDAAGGVGYGYTF.

V and J are TRBV5-6 and TRBJ2-5; the D gene TCRdb calls, TRBD2, cannot be checked with no DNA. From germline, CDR1 is SGHDT and CDR2 YYEEEE. This CDR3 has 15 residues. CDR3 sequence: CASSLRRDIQETQYF. Combining the CDR3 with reference TRBV5-6 and TRBJ2-5 gives the whole variable domain DAGVTQSPTHLIKTRGQQVTLRCSPKSGHDTVSWYQQALGQGPQFIFQYYEEEERQRGNFPDRFSGHQFPNYSSELNVNALLLGDSALYLCASSLRRDIQETQYFGPGTRLLVL.

J is TRBJ2-7 and V is TRBV20-1; lacking DNA, the TRBD1 call made by TCRdb goes unchecked. The CDR3 runs 15 residues. Germline values: CDR1 DFQATT, CDR2 SNEGSKA (reference sequence). The CDR3 here is CSARPGQSLPYEQYF.

The chain's CDR3 is CSQSGGSTDTQYF. The chain employs TRBV29-1 and TRBJ2-3; TCRdb designates TRBD2, a call that cannot be tested without DNA. The CDR3 extends over 13 amino acids. Germline V gives CDR1 SQVTM, CDR2 ANQGSEA.

This chain connects TRBV20-1 to TRBJ2-1; as DNA is missing, the TRBD2 call by TCRdb cannot be tested. The germline V gene has CDR1 DFQATT and CDR2 SNEGSKA (reference sequence). This CDR3 has 15 amino acids. CDR3 in amino acids: CSARTSGISYNEQFF.

The V gene is TRBV28, the J gene TRBJ1-1. This CDR3 spans 11 amino acids. The V gene's germline CDR1 is MDHEN and CDR2 SYDVKM. The CDR3 spells CASSNQGRAFF.